Each of the 20 T cell receptor beta chains below was sequenced from the same sample in a study of T cells in Graves' hyperthyroidism and ophthalmopathy. Amplified TCR beta CDR3 regions derived from RNA transcripts. A set of HTBI primers served as the primers for a first-round RT-PCR of the TCR CDR3. TCRdb fed the multiplex PCR reads into MiXCR, producing one record per CDR3 protein. Among fewer than 450,000 distinct CDR3 sequences listed, approximately 17% were seen once. Sample: blood. The receptors stem from a man between 18 and 29 years old with Graves' ophthalmopathy.

This chain uses TRBV10-3 with TRBJ2-1; 8 nucleotides agree with TRBD2. This CDR3 has 14 residues. The J segment lost 5 bases and the V segment lost 7 bases, leaving 7 bases of the junction unmatched. Germline CDR1 and CDR2: ENHRY and SYGVKD. Written as DNA, the CDR3 is TGTGCCATCATGGCGGGGGGCGCTAACAATGAGCAGTTCTTC. Its translation is CAIMAGGANNEQFF.

This clonotype has ten or more counts. The J gene is TRBJ2-3, the V gene TRBV7-9; D is unresolved. Trimming removed 5 bases from V and 6 bases from J, with 21 bases in between. The CDR3 runs to 16 residues. CDR1 is SEHNR, CDR2 FQNEAQ, per germline (reference sequence). For the CDR3, the DNA is TGTGCCAGCAGCCTTAGGCGTGGTCCGCCCGGGGATACGCAGTATTTT. This codes for CASSLRRGPPGDTQYF. The full variable domain, completed using reference TRBV7-9 and TRBJ2-3, is DTGVSQNPRHKITKRGQNVTFRCDPISEHNRLYWYRQTLGQGPEFLTYFQNEAQLEKSRLLSDRFSAERPKGSFSTLEIQRTEQGDSAMYLCASSLRRGPPGDTQYFGPGTRLTVL.

V usage is TRBV20-1 and J usage is TRBJ1-2; 7 bases match TRBD1. V trimming: 2 bases; J trimming: 5 bases; junction bases outside the gene matches: 5. Germline lookup yields CDR1 DFQATT and CDR2 SNEGSKA (reference sequence). This CDR3 contains 13 residues. CDR3 in DNA: TGCAGTGCTAGAATTGACAGGGTTTATGGCTACACCTTC. This encodes CSARIDRVYGYTF.

This clonotype was recorded a few times. The chain recombines TRBV18 with TRBJ1-1; TRBD1 matches 7 bases. This CDR3 contains 13 residues. Germline loops: CDR1 KGHSH, CDR2 LQKENI. The ends lost 5 bases at V and 11 bases at J; junction bases unmatched: 11. Here the CDR3 DNA reads TGTGCCAGCTCATCCGACAGGGTGGCATGGGCTTTCTTT. Amino acid sequence: CASSSDRVAWAFF. Using reference TRBV18 and TRBJ1-1 for the parts outside the CDR3, the full variable domain is NAGVMQNPRHLVRRRGQEARLRCSPMKGHSHVYWYRQLPEEGLKFMVYLQKENIIDESGMPKERFSAEFPKEGPSILRIQQVVRGDSAAYFCASSSDRVAWAFFGQGTRLTVV.

This clonotype showed up many times. This sequence joins TRBV6-2 or TRBV6-3 and TRBJ1-2; D remains ambiguous. Trimming shortened V by 8 bases and J by 5 bases, and 15 bases separated the two germline ends. The germline V gene encodes CDR1 MNHEY and CDR2 SVGEGT. The CDR3 has 13 residues. The CDR3 loop is CASGGWPQYGYTF. In DNA, the CDR3 is TGTGCCAGCGGAGGCTGGCCTCAATATGGCTACACCTTC.

This clonotype showed up many times. This chain joins TRBV9 and TRBJ2-3, with a weak D call TRBD2 (5 bases). Germline V lookup: CDR1 SGDLS, CDR2 YYNGEE. V was shortened by 1 base and J by 2 bases, with 17 bases between the two germline ends. The CDR3 totals 17 residues. The CDR3 region is CASSVWVSGGSTDTQYF. The CDR3 DNA reads as TGTGCCAGCAGCGTATGGGTCTCCGGCGGGTCCACAGATACGCAGTATTTT.

The table lists this clonotype with many counts. This chain connects TRBV7-2 to TRBJ2-7; possibly TRBD1 for D (6 bases). Germline CDR1 is SGHTA and CDR2 is FQGNSA. The CDR3 is 14 residues long. V lost 5 bases and J 1 base, leaving 12 bases between the germline ends. CDR3 residues: CASSRPGASYEQYF. The DNA for the CDR3 is TGTGCCAGCAGCCGCCCAGGGGCGTCCTACGAGCAGTACTTC. The entire variable domain, with the rest obtained from reference TRBV7-2 and TRBJ2-7, is as follows: GAGVSQSPSNKVTEKGKDVELRCDPISGHTALYWYRQSLGQGLEFLIYFQGNSAPDKSGLPSDRFSAERTGGSVSTLTIQRTQQEDSAVYLCASSRPGASYEQYFGPGTRLTVT.

The V call is TRBV28, the J call TRBJ2-4, with D tentatively TRBD1 or TRBD2 (5 bases each). This CDR3 comprises 16 residues. V was shortened by 5 bases and J by 1 base, with 15 bases between the two germline ends. CDR1 is MDHEN and CDR2 is SYDVKM in the germline V gene. CDR3 sequence (DNA): TGTGCCAGCAGTCCGGGACGGACCTCCGCCAAAAACATTCAGTACTTC. As protein: CASSPGRTSAKNIQYF.

This clonotype is a singleton in its sample. J is TRBJ2-7 and V is TRBV28; 11 bases are a match to TRBD1. With 5 bases clipped from V and 2 bases from J, the junction kept 8 bases outside the gene matches. The germline V gene encodes CDR1 MDHEN and CDR2 SYDVKM. The CDR3 runs to 16 residues. The CDR3, as DNA: TGTGCCAGCAGTCGCCCCGGGACAGGGGGTACCTACGAGCAGTACTTC. It encodes CASSRPGTGGTYEQYF. Drawing the rest from reference TRBV28 and TRBJ2-7, the complete variable domain is DVKVTQSSRYLVKRTGEKVFLECVQDMDHENMFWYRQDPGLGLRLIYFSYDVKMKEKGDIPEGYSVSREKKERFSLILESASTNQTSMYLCASSRPGTGGTYEQYFGPGTRLTVT.

This chain connects TRBV2 to TRBJ2-1, with 7 bases that match TRBD1. Trimming removed 5 bases from V and 8 bases from J; junction bases left unmatched: 12. CDR3 length equals 15 residues. The V gene's germline CDR1 is SNHLY and CDR2 FYNNEI. The chain's CDR3 is CASSWWDSLWDEQFF. The CDR3 DNA is TGTGCCAGCAGTTGGTGGGACAGCCTTTGGGATGAGCAGTTCTTC.

This clonotype was seen many times. This chain uses TRBV7-9 with TRBJ1-4; D is unclear. Per germline, CDR1 SEHNR and CDR2 FQNEAQ (reference sequence). This CDR3 region has 11 residues. V shed 8 bases and J shed 1 base, with 2 bases lying between them. The CDR3 DNA reads as TGTGCCAGCGAAACTAATGAAAAACTGTTTTTT. It is translated as CASETNEKLFF.

CDR3 sequence: CASSLTGGRDTIYF. CDR3 sequence (DNA): TGTGCCAGCAGCTTAACAGGGGGCCGCGACACCATATATTTT. This rearrangement joins TRBV7-3 to TRBJ1-3; 7 bases match TRBD1. J lost 8 bases, V lost 0 bases, and 4 bases had no gene match. CDR3 length equals 14 residues. Germline loops: CDR1 SGHTA, CDR2 FQGTGA.

The sample holds many counts of this clonotype. This chain links TRBV7-9 with TRBJ1-6; tentatively, D is TRBD1 (5 bases). Germline loops: CDR1 SEHNR, CDR2 FQNEAQ (reference sequence). V was clipped by 2 bases and J by 8 bases, with 13 bases between them. The CDR3 length is 15 residues. The CDR3 is CASSLPPGRDSPLHF. The CDR3, as DNA: TGTGCCAGCAGCTTACCCCCAGGGAGGGATTCACCCCTCCACTTT.

In the case of this clonotype: A much more abundant neighbour one base away suggests this may be a read error. The chain has TRBV12-3 or TRBV12-4 and TRBJ2-3, with 16 bases matching TRBD2. The CDR3 sequence is 15 residues long. V shed 6 bases, J shed 4 bases, and the junction held 1 base outside the gene matches. The CDR3 coding sequence is TGTGCCAGCAGAGGGACTAGCGGGGGGGCAGATACGCAGTATTTT. This gives the protein CASRGTSGGADTQYF.

This clonotype showed up just a few times. This could be a read error, since a much larger clone is one nucleotide away. The genes are TRBV12-3 or TRBV12-4 and TRBJ2-7, with D perhaps matching TRBD2 (5 bases). The CDR3 loop spans 14 amino acids. CDR3 sequence reads: CASSLDGVPYEQHF. For the CDR3, the DNA is TGTGCCAGCAGTTTAGACGGGGTCCCCTACGAGCAGCACTTC.

The J gene is TRBJ2-2, the V gene TRBV25-1; D uncertain. The germline CDR1 and CDR2 sequences are MGHDK and SYGVNS. The V end lost 1 base, the J end lost 5 bases, and 11 bases lay between the germline ends. The CDR3 contains 15 residues. The CDR3 region is CASSESTPMTGELFF. CDR3 bases: TGTGCCAGCAGTGAATCAACCCCGATGACCGGGGAGCTGTTTTTT.

At least ten counts were recorded for this clonotype. V usage is TRBV5-1 and J usage is TRBJ2-7; no firm D call. The V gene lost 6 bases and the J gene lost 4 bases, with 8 bases spanning the gap. This CDR3 contains 11 residues. Germline CDR1 and CDR2: SGHRS and YFSETQ. The CDR3 sequence is CASNWGYEQYF. The DNA of the CDR3 is TGCGCCAGCAATTGGGGTTACGAGCAGTACTTC.

To note about this clonotype: At one end, the junction sequence differs from germline, possibly due to a read error. The chain links TRBV5-1 to TRBJ2-3; tentative D call: TRBD1 (5 bases). Germline CDR1 is SGHRS and CDR2 is YFSETQ. This CDR3 is built from 14 residues. The CDR3 spells CASSLGRRRNTQYF. The DNA for the CDR3 is TGTGCCAGCAGCTTGGGGCGACGGCGGAATACGCAGTATTTT.

This clonotype came up many times. The J gene is TRBJ2-2, the V gene TRBV9; D is possibly TRBD1 (5 bases). Germline CDR1 and CDR2: SGDLS and YYNGEE. The CDR3 runs 15 residues. The V end was cut by 3 bases, the J end by 5 bases, with 14 bases between. The CDR3 coding sequence is TGTGCCAGCAGCGATAGACAGTTCGGAACCGGGGAGCTGTTTTTT. This codes for CASSDRQFGTGELFF.

A few counts support this clonotype. This chain links TRBV7-8 with TRBJ1-2; D remains unclear. Between the trimmed V and J ends, which lost 5 bases and 8 bases, there was a span of 21 bases. The CDR3 spans 15 residues. Germline CDR1 SGHVS, CDR2 FQNEAQ. The CDR3 reads CASSLTSAGSGGYTF. In DNA form, the CDR3 reads TGTGCCAGCAGCCTCACTTCGGCAGGATCGGGCGGCTACACCTTC.